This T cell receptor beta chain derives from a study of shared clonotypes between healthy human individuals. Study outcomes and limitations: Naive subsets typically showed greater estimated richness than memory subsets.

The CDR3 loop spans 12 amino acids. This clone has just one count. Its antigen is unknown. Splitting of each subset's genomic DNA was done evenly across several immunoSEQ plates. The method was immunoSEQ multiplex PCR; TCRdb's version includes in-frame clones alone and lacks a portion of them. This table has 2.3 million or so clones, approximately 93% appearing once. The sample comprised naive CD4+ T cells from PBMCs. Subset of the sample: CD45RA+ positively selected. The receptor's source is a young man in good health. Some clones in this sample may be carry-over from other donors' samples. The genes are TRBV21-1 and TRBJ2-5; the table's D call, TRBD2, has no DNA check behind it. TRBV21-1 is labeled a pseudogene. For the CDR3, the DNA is TGTGCCAGGCGACGGCAGAGGGAGACCCAGTACTTC. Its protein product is CARRRQRETQYF.